One sample yielded the 18 T cell receptor beta chains listed below, sequenced in a study of cytotoxic CD8 clonotypes in ibrutinib-treated CLL. Only in-frame clones appear in the TCRdb table, and some are missing; sequencing was by immunoSEQ multiplex PCR. The sample has 140,000 or so clones; about 80% are singletons. This material consisted of PBMCs, taken after 12 months of ibrutinib treatment. These receptor sequences come from a human donor with chronic lymphocytic leukemia.

This clone was recorded a few times. J is TRBJ1-2 and V is TRBV5-1, with D possibly being TRBD1 (6 bases). Germline V gives CDR1 SGHRS, CDR2 YFSETQ. CDR3 length equals 16 residues. V shed 1 base and J shed 3 bases, with 16 bases lying between them. The CDR3: CASSLRQGAGDYGYTF. The DNA for the CDR3 is TGCGCCAGCAGCTTGCGTCAAGGGGCAGGGGACTATGGCTACACCTTC.

This chain links TRBV19 with TRBJ2-5; TRBD2 matches at 7 bases. This CDR3 contains 15 residues. Germline V gene data show CDR1 as LNHDA and CDR2 as SQIVND (reference sequence). After removal of 7 bases from V and 5 bases from J, the junction contained 13 bases not matched to a gene. The CDR3 DNA follows: TGTGCCAGTACCCCCGGGGGAGGGCCGGGGGAGACCCAGTACTTC. Its translation: CASTPGGGPGETQYF.

The rearrangement joins TRBV14 to TRBJ1-2, with D maybe TRBD1 (6 bases). The germline V gene has CDR1 SGHDN and CDR2 FVKESK. With 0 bases removed from V and 3 bases from J, the gap between germline ends came to 11 bases. The CDR3 spans 15 residues. The CDR3 region has the DNA TGTGCCAGCAGCCAAGATATTGGACAGTACTATGGCTACACCTTC. Residues: CASSQDIGQYYGYTF. Full variable domain (rest looked up from reference TRBV14 and TRBJ1-2): EAGVTQFPSHSVIEKGQTVTLRCDPISGHDNLYWYRRVMGKEIKFLLHFVKESKQDESGMPNNRFLAERTGGTYSTLKVQPAELEDSGVYFCASSQDIGQYYGYTFGSGTRLTVV.

The chain couples TRBV7-6 to TRBJ2-1; TRBD2 is a possible D gene (6 bases). The CDR3 extends over 14 amino acids. V was pared by 5 bases and J by 3 bases, with 11 bases between. Germline loops: CDR1 SGHVS, CDR2 FNYEAQ. In nucleotides, the CDR3 is TGTGCCAGCAGCCGGGACTCTTACTACAATGAGCAGTTCTTC. The encoded protein is CASSRDSYYNEQFF. The variable domain in full, completed from reference TRBV7-6 and TRBJ2-1, reads GAGVSQSPRYKVTKRGQDVALRCDPISGHVSLYWYRQALGQGPEFLTYFNYEAQQDKSGLPNDRFSAERPEGSISTLTIQRTEQRDSAMYRCASSRDSYYNEQFFGPGTRLTVL.

This clone was recorded a few times. The chain recombines TRBV4-3 with TRBJ2-7; 10 bases align to TRBD1. The CDR3 extends over 16 amino acids. Germline V gives CDR1 LGHNA, CDR2 YSLEER. Unmatched junction bases numbered 7, after V lost 3 bases and J lost 2 bases. CDR3 sequence: CASSQLRTGGAYEQYF. The CDR3 nucleotides are TGCGCCAGCAGCCAGTTAAGGACAGGGGGTGCCTACGAGCAGTACTTC.

The chain carries TRBV4-3 and TRBJ2-2; D perhaps matches TRBD2 (5 bases). From germline, CDR1 is LGHNA and CDR2 YSLEER. CDR3 length: 17 amino acids. V was trimmed by 3 bases and J by 1 base, leaving 15 bases between them. The CDR3 spells CASSQASAGVNTGELFF. DNA of the CDR3: TGCGCCAGCAGCCAGGCCTCAGCCGGGGTGAACACCGGGGAGCTGTTTTTT.

The chain is built from TRBV6-4 and TRBJ2-3, with TRBD2 matching over 14 bases. The germline gives CDR1 MRHNA, CDR2 SNTAGT. The junction had 1 base not matched to a gene; V was cut back by 8 bases and J by 0 bases. The CDR3 totals 15 residues. CDR3 amino acids: CASGTSGSSTDTQYF. CDR3 in DNA: TGTGCCAGCGGGACTAGCGGGAGTAGCACAGATACGCAGTATTTT.

The chain employs TRBV7-8 and TRBJ1-4, with unresolved D. In germline, CDR1 is SGHVS, CDR2 FQNEAQ. V shed 6 bases and J shed 0 bases, with 17 bases lying between them. The CDR3 contains 17 residues. CDR3: CASSYGLGGATNEKLFF. The CDR3 DNA reads as TGTGCCAGCAGTTACGGGTTAGGCGGGGCAACTAATGAAAAACTGTTTTTT.

The rearrangement uses TRBV9 and TRBJ2-1; TRBD2 agrees at 8 bases. The junction had 6 bases not matched to a gene; V was cut back by 4 bases and J by 6 bases. This CDR3 region has 14 residues. Germline CDR1 is SGDLS and CDR2 is YYNGEE. This chain's CDR3 is CASSTRTSSNEQFF. CDR3 coding DNA: TGTGCCAGCAGCACCCGGACTAGCTCCAATGAGCAGTTCTTC.

V is TRBV6-5 and J is TRBJ2-7; 8 bases align to TRBD1. Germline CDR1 is MNHEY and CDR2 is SVGAGI. V lost 0 bases, J lost 5 bases, and 9 bases stayed unmatched. The CDR3 sequence is 16 residues long. In DNA, the CDR3 is TGTGCCAGCAGTTACTCGATGGGACAGGTTTCTAACGAGCAGTACTTC. This gives the protein CASSYSMGQVSNEQYF.

The chain couples TRBV29-1 to TRBJ1-1; D is unclear. Germline CDR1 SQVTM, CDR2 ANQGSEA. The CDR3 is 9 residues long. V dropped 4 bases and J dropped 11 bases, with 8 bases sitting between them. CDR3: CSVGVGAFF. The DNA of the CDR3 is TGCAGCGTTGGGGTGGGTGCTTTCTTT.

This rearrangement joins TRBV6-5 to TRBJ2-5; the D gene is possibly TRBD1 (5 bases). The CDR3 consists of 16 residues. V gave up 3 bases and J gave up 2 bases, with 16 bases separating them. CDR1 MNHEY and CDR2 SVGAGI come from the germline V gene. The CDR3 loop reads CASSYSATGAQETQYF. The CDR3 DNA reads as TGTGCCAGCAGTTATTCCGCTACAGGAGCACAAGAGACCCAGTACTTC.

The chain has TRBV4-3 and TRBJ2-7, with 7 bases matching TRBD1. The J segment lost 0 bases and the V segment lost 4 bases, leaving 9 bases of the junction unmatched. The germline gives CDR1 LGHNA, CDR2 YSLEER. There are 16 residues in the CDR3. The CDR3 DNA reads as TGCGCCAGCAGCCCCTTCCTCGGACAGGCCTCCTACGAGCAGTACTTC. This codes for CASSPFLGQASYEQYF.

The V gene is TRBV10-3, the J gene TRBJ1-1, with D possibly being TRBD1 (5 bases). The V gene lost 3 bases and the J gene lost 1 base, with 12 bases spanning the gap. CDR3 length: 15 residues. Germline V lookup: CDR1 ENHRY, CDR2 SYGVKD. The DNA for the CDR3 is TGTGCCATCAGTGACCGAGGGGAGGGGAACACTGAAGCTTTCTTT. It codes for CAISDRGEGNTEAFF.

V gene TRBV4-2 combines with J gene TRBJ2-1, with 13 bases aligning to TRBD2. Unmatched junction bases numbered 11, after V lost 4 bases and J lost 8 bases. This CDR3 is 17 amino acids long. CDR1 LGHNA and CDR2 YNFKEQ come from the germline V gene. The CDR3: CASSRYGLAGVGDEQFF. CDR3 sequence (DNA): TGTGCCAGCAGCCGCTATGGACTAGCGGGAGTTGGCGATGAGCAGTTCTTC.

Remarks on this clone: Given the absence of the conserved phenylalanine or tryptophan at the CDR3 end, a read error is likely. It is unclear where the CDR3 begins or ends on the DNA, so no DNA is shown, and the CDR3 is as TCRdb lists it. The chain has TRBV28 and TRBJ2-7; no check of the table's D call, TRBD1, against the DNA was made. Germline V lookup: CDR1 MDHEN, CDR2 SYDVKM. The CDR3 region is 15 residues in length, termini included. The CDR3 loop reads CASSANLGTGVRHRY.

This rearrangement joins TRBV5-1 to TRBJ2-1; D unclear. V was clipped by 0 bases and J by 9 bases, with 7 bases between them. The CDR3 runs 12 residues. Germline V gives CDR1 SGHRS, CDR2 YFSETQ. The CDR3 bases are TGCGCCAGCAGCTTGGTCGTTACTGAGCAGTTCTTC. Amino acid sequence: CASSLVVTEQFF. The full variable domain, completed using reference TRBV5-1 and TRBJ2-1, is KAGVTQTPRYLIKTRGQQVTLSCSPISGHRSVSWYQQTPGQGLQFLFEYFSETQRNKGNFPGRFSGRQFSNSRSEMNVSTLELGDSALYLCASSLVVTEQFFGPGTRLTVL.

The chain employs TRBV11-1 and TRBJ2-5; D ambiguous. The germline V gene has CDR1 SGHAT and CDR2 FQDESV (reference sequence). The V end lost 2 bases, the J end lost 5 bases, and 3 bases lay between the germline ends. This CDR3 comprises 11 residues. This CDR3 is CASSLRETQYF. DNA for the CDR3: TGTGCCAGCAGCTTACGGGAGACCCAGTACTTC.